Each of the 5 T cell receptor beta chains below was sequenced from the same sample in a study of blood T cell repertoires in COVID-19. Profiled with immunoSEQ multiplex PCR; TCRdb holds only in-frame clones, not every one. The sample carries 490,000 or so clones, approximately 90% recorded once. Sequenced input: PBMCs or T cells enriched from blood (not recorded which). The source of these receptors is a woman aged 40 to 50 who had recovered from COVID-19.

This clone was detected once. This chain joins TRBV7-2 and TRBJ1-1; D is unresolved. CDR3 length equals 15 residues. The V end lost 2 bases, the J end lost 2 bases, and 12 bases lay between the germline ends. CDR1 is SGHTA and CDR2 is FQGNSA in the germline V gene. The CDR3 coding sequence is TGTGCCAGCAGCTTAAGGCGGTCCCTCAACACTGAAGCTTTCTTT. Translation gives CASSLRRSLNTEAFF.

This chain uses TRBV19 with TRBJ1-2; maybe TRBD1 (6 bases). V lost 9 bases and J 4 bases, leaving 18 bases between the germline ends. Germline lookup yields CDR1 LNHDA and CDR2 SQIVND (reference sequence). The CDR3 has 14 amino acids. CDR3: CASYEGGQGYGYTF. The CDR3 DNA is TGTGCCAGCTACGAAGGGGGACAAGGCTATGGCTACACCTTC. The full variable domain, its missing parts supplied by reference TRBV19 and TRBJ1-2, is DGGITQSPKYLFRKEGQNVTLSCEQNLNHDAMYWYRQDPGQGLRLIYYSQIVNDFQKGDIAEGYSVSREKKESFPLTVTSAQKNPTAFYLCASYEGGQGYGYTFGSGTRLTVV.

The V gene is TRBV4-1, the J gene TRBJ1-2, with D perhaps TRBD1 (6 bases). V was shortened by 4 bases and J by 4 bases, with 16 bases between the two germline ends. Germline loops: CDR1 MGHRA, CDR2 YSYEKL. There are 15 residues in the CDR3. CDR3 residues: CASSPAGVRSYGYTF. CDR3 sequence (DNA): TGCGCCAGCAGCCCGGCAGGGGTGAGGAGCTATGGCTACACCTTC.

This chain uses TRBV4-1 with TRBJ1-4; D may be TRBD1 (5 bases). Trimming took 0 bases from V and 5 from J, leaving 13 bases between them. Looked up from germline, CDR1 is MGHRA and CDR2 is YSYEKL. This CDR3 is built from 16 residues. CDR3 nucleotide sequence: TGCGCCAGCAGCCAAGAACCCCGACAGAGAAATGAAAAACTGTTTTTT. Translating it yields CASSQEPRQRNEKLFF.

This chain links TRBV7-2 with TRBJ1-3; maybe TRBD1 (6 bases). The CDR3 spans 16 residues. V was cut by 1 base and J by 2 bases, with 12 bases left in between. In germline, CDR1 is SGHTA, CDR2 FQGNSA. CDR3 sequence reads: CASSLGARGTGNTIYF. As DNA, the CDR3 is TGTGCCAGCAGCTTAGGGGCGAGGGGGACTGGAAACACCATATATTTT. Full variable domain (remainder filled in from reference TRBV7-2 and TRBJ1-3): GAGVSQSPSNKVTEKGKDVELRCDPISGHTALYWYRQSLGQGLEFLIYFQGNSAPDKSGLPSDRFSAERTGGSVSTLTIQRTQQEDSAVYLCASSLGARGTGNTIYFGEGSWLTVV.